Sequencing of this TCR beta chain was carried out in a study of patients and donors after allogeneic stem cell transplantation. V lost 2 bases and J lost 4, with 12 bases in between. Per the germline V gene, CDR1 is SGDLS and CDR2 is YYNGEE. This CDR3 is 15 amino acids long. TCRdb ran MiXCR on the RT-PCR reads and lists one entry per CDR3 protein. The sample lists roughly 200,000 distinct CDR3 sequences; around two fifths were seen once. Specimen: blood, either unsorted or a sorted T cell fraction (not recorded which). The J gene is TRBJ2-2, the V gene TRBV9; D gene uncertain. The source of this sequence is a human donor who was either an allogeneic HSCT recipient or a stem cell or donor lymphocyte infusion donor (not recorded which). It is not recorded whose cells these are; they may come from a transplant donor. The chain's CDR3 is CASSVPPTFTGELFF. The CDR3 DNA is TGTGCCAGCAGCGTTCCGCCAACGTTCACCGGGGAGCTGTTTTTT.